Listed below are T cell receptor beta chains from one sample, sequenced in a study of spatial heterogeneity in lung cancer. TCRdb re-called the 5' RACE reads through MiXCR, storing one row per CDR3 protein. The profile shows more than 60,000 distinct CDR3 sequences, 7.5% to 9.5% of them singletons. Sequenced material: PBMCs, taken at surgery. These receptors were taken from a male donor with early-stage non-small cell lung cancer. Both conserved end residues are part of each CDR3. The D gene is left open where the match is weak. Where a row states a size, it is once, few, many or the class of an expanded clone; other rows omit it.

v_gene,d_gene,abundance,j_gene,CDR3aa,CDR3nt
TRBV29-1,NA,NA,TRBJ2-5,CSVSGTQYF,TGCAGCGTTTCGGGGACCCAGTACTTC
TRBV5-4,TRBD1,few,TRBJ1-6,CASRQEQGSPLHF,TGTGCCAGCAGACAGGAACAGGGGTCCCCCCTCCACTTT
TRBV7-3,TRBD1,many,TRBJ2-3,CASSSPGTGAGDTQYF,TGTGCCAGCAGCTCCCCCGGGACAGGGGCGGGAGATACGCAGTATTTT
TRBV29-1,NA,many,TRBJ2-3,CSVVFSWADTQYF,TGCAGCGTTGTTTTTAGTTGGGCAGATACGCAGTATTTT
TRBV25-1,NA,many,TRBJ2-7,CASSEAGRPSNEQYF,TGTGCCAGCAGTGAAGCAGGGCGGCCATCCAACGAGCAGTACTTC
TRBV7-2,TRBD1,few,TRBJ1-4,CASTFRQGREKLFF,TGTGCCAGCACCTTCCGACAGGGGCGGGAAAAACTGTTTTTT
TRBV4-1,NA,many,TRBJ1-5,CASSQDYNSNQPQHF,TGCGCCAGCAGCCAGGATTACAATAGCAATCAGCCCCAGCATTTT
TRBV9,TRBD2,many,TRBJ2-3,CASSVLAGADTQYF,TGTGCCAGCAGCGTATTAGCGGGAGCAGATACGCAGTATTTT
TRBV6-6,NA,many,TRBJ1-1,CASSIGGGGTEAFF,TGTGCCAGCAGCATAGGAGGGGGGGGCACTGAAGCTTTCTTT
TRBV6-5,NA,NA,TRBJ1-6,CASGKGTENSPLHF,TGTGCCAGCGGGAAAGGGACGGAGAATTCACCCCTCCACTTT
TRBV7-8,NA,NA,TRBJ2-3,CASSSPPGILGSF,TGTGCCAGCAGCTCACCACCAGGAATCTTAGGGTCTTTT
TRBV5-1,NA,many,TRBJ1-4,CASSLGSVTNEKLFF,TGCGCCAGCAGCTTGGGGTCCGTAACTAATGAAAAACTGTTTTTT
TRBV7-2,NA,many,TRBJ1-1,CASSPRFLDTEAFF,TGTGCCAGCAGCCCGCGCTTCTTGGACACTGAAGCTTTCTTT
TRBV5-1,TRBD2,few,TRBJ2-3,CASSLAASGRLDTQYF,TGCGCCAGCAGCTTGGCGGCTAGCGGGAGGCTGGATACGCAGTATTTT
TRBV4-2,TRBD2,many,TRBJ2-1,CASSRPTSGGNNEQFF,TGTGCCAGCAGCCGGCCAACTAGCGGGGGAAACAATGAGCAGTTCTTC
TRBV4-1,TRBD2,many,TRBJ2-1,CASSGGLAGGNEQFF,TGCGCCAGCAGCGGCGGACTAGCGGGAGGTAATGAGCAGTTCTTC
TRBV7-3,NA,many,TRBJ2-6,CASSAARISGANVLTF,TGTGCCAGCAGCGCAGCCAGGATCTCTGGGGCCAACGTCCTGACTTTC
TRBV25-1,NA,many,TRBJ1-1,CASTGHMNTEAFF,TGTGCCAGCACGGGTCATATGAACACTGAAGCTTTCTTT
TRBV5-4,NA,NA,TRBJ2-5,CASSPGAGAGQETQYF,TGTGCCAGCAGCCCAGGGGCGGGAGCTGGTCAAGAGACCCAGTACTTC
TRBV4-3,NA,few,TRBJ2-1,CASSQVWAAGYEQFF,TGCGCCAGCAGCCAAGTTTGGGCCGCGGGCTATGAGCAGTTCTTC
TRBV18,TRBD1,many,TRBJ1-5,CASSPDRGNSNQPQHF,TGTGCCAGCTCACCCGACAGGGGGAATAGCAATCAGCCCCAGCATTTT
TRBV19,NA,few,TRBJ1-1,CASSMGQNTEAFF,TGTGCCAGTAGTATGGGACAGAACACTGAAGCTTTCTTT
TRBV6-6,NA,many,TRBJ2-3,CASSYSSGEITDTQYF,TGTGCCAGCAGTTACTCGTCGGGAGAAATAACAGATACGCAGTATTTT
TRBV6-6,NA,many,TRBJ1-2,CASSQGLFDGYTF,TGTGCCAGCAGCCAAGGACTCTTTGATGGCTACACCTTC
TRBV19,NA,NA,TRBJ2-2,CASGGSPSNTGELFF,TGTGCCAGTGGGGGATCCCCCTCGAACACCGGGGAGCTGTTTTTT
TRBV20-1,NA,many,TRBJ2-1,CSARDPWTDNEQFF,TGCAGTGCTAGAGATCCATGGACGGACAATGAGCAGTTCTTC
TRBV2,TRBD2,NA,TRBJ2-3,CASPRASGASTDTQYF,TGTGCCAGCCCGAGGGCCAGCGGGGCTAGCACAGATACGCAGTATTTT
TRBV5-1,NA,once,TRBJ2-4,CASRRDQENIQYF,TGCGCCAGCAGGAGGGATCAGGAAAACATTCAGTACTTC
TRBV5-1,NA,few,TRBJ2-5,CASSSIQETQYF,TGCGCCAGCAGCTCGATACAAGAGACCCAGTACTTC
TRBV11-2,NA,many,TRBJ1-2,CASSFGGWDYGYTF,TGTGCCAGCAGCTTTGGAGGGTGGGACTATGGCTACACCTTC
TRBV7-9,TRBD1,few,TRBJ2-3,CASSLDRGQDTQYF,TGTGCCAGCAGCTTGGACAGGGGGCAAGATACGCAGTATTTT
TRBV7-6,NA,many,TRBJ2-2,CASSLGTSTGELFF,TGTGCCAGCAGCTTAGGGACAAGCACCGGGGAGCTGTTTTTT